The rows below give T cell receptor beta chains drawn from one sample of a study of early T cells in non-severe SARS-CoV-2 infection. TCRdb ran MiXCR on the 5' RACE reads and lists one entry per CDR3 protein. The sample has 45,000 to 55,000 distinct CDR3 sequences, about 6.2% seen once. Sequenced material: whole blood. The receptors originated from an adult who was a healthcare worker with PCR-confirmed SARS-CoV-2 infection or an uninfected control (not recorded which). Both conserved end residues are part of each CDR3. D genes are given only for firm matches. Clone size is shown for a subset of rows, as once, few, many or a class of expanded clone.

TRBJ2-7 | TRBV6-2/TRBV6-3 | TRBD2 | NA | TGTGCCAGCAGCCAGGCCTGGCCGGGGGGCTACGAGCAGTACTTC | CASSQAWPGGYEQYF
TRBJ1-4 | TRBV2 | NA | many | TGTGCCAGCAGTGGACAGAGACTTAATGAAAAACTGTTTTTT | CASSGQRLNEKLFF
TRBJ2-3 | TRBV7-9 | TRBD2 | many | TGTGCCAGCAGCTTAGAGGGGACTAGGGGCATCGATACGCAGTATTTT | CASSLEGTRGIDTQYF
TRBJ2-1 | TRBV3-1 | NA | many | TGTGCCAGCAGCCAAGATCTTGTTAGGGACACTGAGCAGTTCTTC | CASSQDLVRDTEQFF
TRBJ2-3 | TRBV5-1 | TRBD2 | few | TGCGCCAGCAGCTCAACTAGCGGGGGGTACACAGATACGCAGTATTTT | CASSSTSGGYTDTQYF
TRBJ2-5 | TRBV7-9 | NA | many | TGTGCCAGCAGCTTGCTTGAGACCCAGTACTTC | CASSLLETQYF
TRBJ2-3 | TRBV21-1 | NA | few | TGTGCCAGCAGCCCCGGGGGGGCAGGGGGCGACACAGATACGCAGTATTTT | CASSPGGAGGDTDTQYF
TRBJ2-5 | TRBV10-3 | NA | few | TGTGCCATCAGTGACTTGACGGAGACCCAGTACTTC | CAISDLTETQYF
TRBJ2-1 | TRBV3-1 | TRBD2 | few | TGTGCCAGCCGGGGGGATTACTACAATGAGCAGTTCTTC | CASRGDYYNEQFF
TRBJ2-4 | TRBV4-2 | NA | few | TGTGCCAGCAGCCAAGATTTCGCGGCAAAAAACATTCAGTACTTC | CASSQDFAAKNIQYF
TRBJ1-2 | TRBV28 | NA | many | TGTGCCAGCAGTTCCCCGCCAGGTCACTATGGCTACACCTTC | CASSSPPGHYGYTF
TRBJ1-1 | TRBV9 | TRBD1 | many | TGTGCCAGCAGCAGGGACAGGGCCCGGTGGGGCACTGAAGCTTTCTTT | CASSRDRARWGTEAFF
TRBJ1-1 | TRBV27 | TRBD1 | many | TGTGCCAGCAGTTCACAGGGGAGGTCGTCCACTGAAGCTTTCTTT | CASSSQGRSSTEAFF
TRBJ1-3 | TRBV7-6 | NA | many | TGTGCCAGCAGCCCTCTCAACCCCTCTGGAAACACCATATATTTT | CASSPLNPSGNTIYF
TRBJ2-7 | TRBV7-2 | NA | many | TGTGCCAGCAGCCCGTCCCACTCCTACGAGCAGTACTTC | CASSPSHSYEQYF
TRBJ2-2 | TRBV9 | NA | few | TGTGCCAGCAGCGCGACCGTTAGGACCGGGGAGCTGTTTTTT | CASSATVRTGELFF
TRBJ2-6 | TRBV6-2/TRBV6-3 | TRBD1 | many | TGTGCCAGCAACTCTCGAACAGGGGGCGCTGGGGCCAACGTCCTGACTTTC | CASNSRTGGAGANVLTF
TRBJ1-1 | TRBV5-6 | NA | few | TGTGCCAGCAGCTTGGGAGGAGGCCGGGGGCATGCTTTCTTT | CASSLGGGRGHAFF
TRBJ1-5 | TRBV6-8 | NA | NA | TGTGCCAGCAGGCGATATAGCAATCAGCCCCAGCATTTT | CASRRYSNQPQHF
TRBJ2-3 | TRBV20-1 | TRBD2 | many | TGCAGTGCTAGAGGGACACGGACTAGCGGGGGGGAAATTAGCACAGATACGCAGTATTTT | CSARGTRTSGGEISTDTQYF
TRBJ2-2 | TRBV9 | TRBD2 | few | TGTGCCAGCAGCGTAGGACTAGCGGGGAGGAACGGGGAGCTGTTTTTT | CASSVGLAGRNGELFF
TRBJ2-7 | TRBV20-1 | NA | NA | TGCAGTGCCCCGGGACCCGGGGTGAACGAGCAGTACTTC | CSAPGPGVNEQYF
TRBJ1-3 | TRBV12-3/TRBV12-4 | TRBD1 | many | TGTGCCAGCAGTTCACCAGCGGGACAGAGAAACACCATATATTTT | CASSSPAGQRNTIYF
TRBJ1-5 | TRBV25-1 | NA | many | TGTGCCAGCAGTGTAGGGATTCAGCCCCAGCATTTT | CASSVGIQPQHF
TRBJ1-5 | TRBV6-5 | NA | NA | TGTGCCAGCAGTTCCAGAAATCAGCCCCAGCATTTT | CASSSRNQPQHF
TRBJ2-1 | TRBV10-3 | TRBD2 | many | TGTGCCATCAGTCTAACTAGCGGGGACCCTCTGGGGTTCTTC | CAISLTSGDPLGFF
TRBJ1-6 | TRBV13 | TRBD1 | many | TGTGCCAGCAGCTTAAAGGGAACGAGGGCGGGACAGGGGTGGAGGAATTCACCCCTCCACTTT | CASSLKGTRAGQGWRNSPLHF
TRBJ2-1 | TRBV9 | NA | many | TGTGCCAGCAGCAGTTCCGGGAGCTCCTACAATGAGCAGTTCTTC | CASSSSGSSYNEQFF
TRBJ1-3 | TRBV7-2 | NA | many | TGTGCCAGCAGCTCTGTACTCGGAAACACCATATATTTT | CASSSVLGNTIYF
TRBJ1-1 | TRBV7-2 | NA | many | TGTGCCAGCAGCCCGAGCCTTAGACAGGCTGTGAACACTGAAGCTTTCTTT | CASSPSLRQAVNTEAFF
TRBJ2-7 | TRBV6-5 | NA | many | TGTGCCAGCAGTTACGAAGGCGCTCGGACGTACGAGCAGTACTTC | CASSYEGARTYEQYF
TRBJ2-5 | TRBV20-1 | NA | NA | TGCAGTGCTAATAGCGGGGACAGCCAAGAGACCCAGTACTTC | CSANSGDSQETQYF
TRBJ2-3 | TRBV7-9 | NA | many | TGTGCCAGCAGCCCTACAGACACAGATACGCAGTATTTT | CASSPTDTDTQYF
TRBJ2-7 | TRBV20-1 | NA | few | TGCAGTGCTCCCCTCCGGGGGATCGAGCAGTACTTC | CSAPLRGIEQYF
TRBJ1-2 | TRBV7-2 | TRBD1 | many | TGTGCCAGCAGCTTTAGACAGGGGGCCGATGGTTACACCTTC | CASSFRQGADGYTF
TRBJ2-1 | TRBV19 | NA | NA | TGTGCCAGTAGTATTTCCGGGGGCGCGCTTCATGAGCAGTTCTTC | CASSISGGALHEQFF
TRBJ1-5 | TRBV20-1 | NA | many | TGCAGTGCTAGAAAAGACAAATCGCGGGGTCAGCCCCAGCATTTT | CSARKDKSRGQPQHF
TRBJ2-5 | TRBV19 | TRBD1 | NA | TGTGCCAAGAGGACAGGGGGCCCGGGAGGGCAAGAGACCCAGTACTTC | CAKRTGGPGGQETQYF
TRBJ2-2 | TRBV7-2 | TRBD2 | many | TGTGCCAGCAGTTTACCGGGACTAGCGGACACCGGGGAGCTGTTTTTT | CASSLPGLADTGELFF
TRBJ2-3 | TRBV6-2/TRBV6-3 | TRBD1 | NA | TGTGCCAGCAGTCCGCTGGGACAGCCTAGCACAGATACGCAGTATTTT | CASSPLGQPSTDTQYF
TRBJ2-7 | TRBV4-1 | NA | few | TGCGCCAGCAGCCAAGAGGACAGATCCTACGAGCAGTACTTC | CASSQEDRSYEQYF
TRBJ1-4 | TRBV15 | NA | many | TGTGCCACCAGCAGGACCAAACGGGGGATTGATGATGAAAAACTGTTTTTT | CATSRTKRGIDDEKLFF
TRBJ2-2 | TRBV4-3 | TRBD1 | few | TGCGCCAGCAGCCAAGATTCAGGGGGTGGAGATAACACCGGGGAGCTGTTTTTT | CASSQDSGGGDNTGELFF
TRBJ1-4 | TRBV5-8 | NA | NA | TGTGCCAGCAGCTTGTCCAGGTTTGAATTTTTT | CASSLSRFEFF
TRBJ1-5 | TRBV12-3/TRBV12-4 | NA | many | TGTGCCAGCAGTCGGCGCTTTGTTAGCAATCAGCCCCAGCATTTT | CASSRRFVSNQPQHF
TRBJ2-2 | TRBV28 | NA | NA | TGTGCCACGCGCGGAACAGGGAGTCGCACCGGGGAGCTGTTTTTT | CATRGTGSRTGELFF
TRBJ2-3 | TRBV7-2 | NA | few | TGTGCCAGCAGCTCAGGACCCGTCACAGATACGCAGTATTTT | CASSSGPVTDTQYF
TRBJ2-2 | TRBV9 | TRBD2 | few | TGTGCCAGCAGCGTTGCTAGCGGGGGGGCCACCGGGGAGCTGTTTTTT | CASSVASGGATGELFF
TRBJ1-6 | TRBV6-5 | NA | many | TGTGCCAGCAGTTACCGAACGGGGGATTCACCCCTCCACTTT | CASSYRTGDSPLHF
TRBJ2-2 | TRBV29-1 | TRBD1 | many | TGCAGCGCCGCGAGGACAGGGGGCGAAACCGGGGAGCTGTTTTTT | CSAARTGGETGELFF
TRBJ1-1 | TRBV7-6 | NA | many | TGTGCCAGCAGCACCGACAGTAGATTAATGAACACTGAAGCTTTCTTT | CASSTDSRLMNTEAFF
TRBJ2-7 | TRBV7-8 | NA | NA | TGTGCCAGCAGCTTACCACAAGGGGGGGAGCAGTACTTC | CASSLPQGGEQYF
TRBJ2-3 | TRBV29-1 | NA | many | TGCAGCGTTGAGGGGGTCGGCCTCGGGGATACGCAGTATTTT | CSVEGVGLGDTQYF
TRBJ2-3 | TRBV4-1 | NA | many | TGCGCCAGCAGCCAAGTGGTAGGGGCACTGTCGCAGTATTTT | CASSQVVGALSQYF
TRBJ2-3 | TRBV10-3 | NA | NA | TGTGCCATCCTGGGCACAGATACGCAGTATTTT | CAILGTDTQYF
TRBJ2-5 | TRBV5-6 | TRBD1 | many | TGTGCCAGCAGTTCAGGGGGCTACGAGACCCAGTACTTC | CASSSGGYETQYF
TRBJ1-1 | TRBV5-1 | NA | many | TGCGCCAGCAGCCCCGACGGGGGCAACACTGAAGCTTTCTTT | CASSPDGGNTEAFF
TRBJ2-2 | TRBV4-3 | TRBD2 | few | TGCGCCAGCAGCCAAAATGCGGGAGCCGGGACTAGCGGGACCGGGGAGCTGTTTTTT | CASSQNAGAGTSGTGELFF
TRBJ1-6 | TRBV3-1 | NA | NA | TGTGCCAGCAGCCCCCTTCCGGCCGAGGGGACCCTCCACTTT | CASSPLPAEGTLHF
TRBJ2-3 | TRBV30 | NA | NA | TGTGCCTGGAGCCCGGGGGCGCGCGCAGATACGCAGTATTTT | CAWSPGARADTQYF